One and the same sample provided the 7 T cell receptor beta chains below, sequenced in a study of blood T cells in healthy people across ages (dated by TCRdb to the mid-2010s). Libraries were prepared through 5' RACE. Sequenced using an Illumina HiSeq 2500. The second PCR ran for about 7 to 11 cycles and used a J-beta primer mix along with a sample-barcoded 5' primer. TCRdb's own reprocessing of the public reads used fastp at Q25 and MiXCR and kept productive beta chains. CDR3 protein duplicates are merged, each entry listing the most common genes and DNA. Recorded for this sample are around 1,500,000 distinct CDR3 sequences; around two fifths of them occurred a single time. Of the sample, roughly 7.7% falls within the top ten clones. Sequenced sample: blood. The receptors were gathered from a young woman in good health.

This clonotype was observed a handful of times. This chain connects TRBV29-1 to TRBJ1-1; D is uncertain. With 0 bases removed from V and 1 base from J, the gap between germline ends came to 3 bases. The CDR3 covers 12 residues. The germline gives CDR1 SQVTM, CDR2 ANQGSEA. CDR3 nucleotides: TGCAGCGTTGAAGAGGGGAACACTGAAGCTTTCTTT. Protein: CSVEEGNTEAFF. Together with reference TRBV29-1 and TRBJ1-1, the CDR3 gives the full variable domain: SAVISQKPSRDICQRGTSLTIQCQVDSQVTMMFWYRQQPGQSLTLIATANQGSEATYESGFVIDKFPISRPNLTFSTLTVSNMSPEDSSIYLCSVEEGNTEAFFGQGTRLTVV.

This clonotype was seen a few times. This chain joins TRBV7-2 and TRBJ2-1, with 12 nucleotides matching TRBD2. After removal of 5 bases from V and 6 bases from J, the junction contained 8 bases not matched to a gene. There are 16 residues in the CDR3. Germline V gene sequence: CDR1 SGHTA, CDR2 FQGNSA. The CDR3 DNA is TGTGCCAGCAGCCAACAGAGACTAGCGGGAGTCAATGAGCAGTTCTTC. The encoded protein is CASSQQRLAGVNEQFF.

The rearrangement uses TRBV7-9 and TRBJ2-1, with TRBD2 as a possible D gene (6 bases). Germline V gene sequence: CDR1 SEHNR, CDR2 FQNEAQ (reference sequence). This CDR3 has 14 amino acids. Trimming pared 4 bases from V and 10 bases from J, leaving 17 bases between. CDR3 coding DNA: TGTGCCAGCAGCTCATCTGGGTGGGACTCCGAGCAGTTCTTC. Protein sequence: CASSSSGWDSEQFF.

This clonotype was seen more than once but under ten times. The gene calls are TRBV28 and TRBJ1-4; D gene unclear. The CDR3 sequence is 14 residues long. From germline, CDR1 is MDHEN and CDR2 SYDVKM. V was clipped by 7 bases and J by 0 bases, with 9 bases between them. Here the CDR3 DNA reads TGTGCCAGCAAACTGATCGCAACTAATGAAAAACTGTTTTTT. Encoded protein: CASKLIATNEKLFF.

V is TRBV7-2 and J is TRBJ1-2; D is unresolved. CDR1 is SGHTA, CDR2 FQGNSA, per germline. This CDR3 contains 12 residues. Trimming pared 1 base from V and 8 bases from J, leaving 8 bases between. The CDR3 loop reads CASSLVFWGYTF. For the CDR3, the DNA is TGTGCCAGCAGCTTAGTATTTTGGGGCTACACCTTC.

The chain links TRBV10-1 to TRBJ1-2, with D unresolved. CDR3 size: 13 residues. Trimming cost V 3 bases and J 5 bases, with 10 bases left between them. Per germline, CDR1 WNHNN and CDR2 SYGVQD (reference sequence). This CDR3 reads CASSDTTGYGYTF. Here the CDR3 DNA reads TGCGCCAGCAGTGACACGACGGGTTATGGCTACACCTTC.

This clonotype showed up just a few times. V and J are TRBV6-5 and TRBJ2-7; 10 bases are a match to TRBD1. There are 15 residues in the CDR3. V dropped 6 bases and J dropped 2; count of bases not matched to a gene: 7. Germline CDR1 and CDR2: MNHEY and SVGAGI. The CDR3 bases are TGTGCCAGCAGCCCCCAGACAGGGGGCCCCTACGAGCAGTACTTC. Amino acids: CASSPQTGGPYEQYF.